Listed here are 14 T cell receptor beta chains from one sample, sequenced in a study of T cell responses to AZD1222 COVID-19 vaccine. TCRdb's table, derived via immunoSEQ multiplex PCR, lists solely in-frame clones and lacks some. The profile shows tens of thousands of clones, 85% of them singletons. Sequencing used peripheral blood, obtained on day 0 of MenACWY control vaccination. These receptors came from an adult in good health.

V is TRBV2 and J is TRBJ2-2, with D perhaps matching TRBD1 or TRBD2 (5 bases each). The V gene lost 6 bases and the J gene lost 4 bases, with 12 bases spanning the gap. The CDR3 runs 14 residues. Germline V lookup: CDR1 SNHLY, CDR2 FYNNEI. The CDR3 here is CASRGRTGTGELFF. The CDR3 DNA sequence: TGTGCCAGCAGGGGGCGGACTGGCACCGGGGAGCTGTTTTTT. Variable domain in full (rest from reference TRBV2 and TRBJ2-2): EPEVTQTPSHQVTQMGQEVILRCVPISNHLYFYWYRQILGQKVEFLVSFYNNEISEKSEIFDDQFSVERPDGSNFTLKIRSTKLEDSAMYFCASRGRTGTGELFFGEGSRLTVL.

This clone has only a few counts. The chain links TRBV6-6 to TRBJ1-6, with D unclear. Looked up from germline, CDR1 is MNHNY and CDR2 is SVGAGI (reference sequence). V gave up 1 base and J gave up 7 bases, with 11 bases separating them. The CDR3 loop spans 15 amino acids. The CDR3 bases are TGTGCCAGCAGTTACTTGAGGGTGGGGAATTCACCCCTCCACTTT. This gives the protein CASSYLRVGNSPLHF.

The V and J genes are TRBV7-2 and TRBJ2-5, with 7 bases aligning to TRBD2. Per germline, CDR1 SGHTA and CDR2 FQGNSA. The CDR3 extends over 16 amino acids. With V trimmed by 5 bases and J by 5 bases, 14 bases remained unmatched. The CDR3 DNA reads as TGTGCCAGCAGCGGAGTGGGGAGGGCACCCCGGGAGACCCAGTACTTC. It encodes CASSGVGRAPRETQYF.

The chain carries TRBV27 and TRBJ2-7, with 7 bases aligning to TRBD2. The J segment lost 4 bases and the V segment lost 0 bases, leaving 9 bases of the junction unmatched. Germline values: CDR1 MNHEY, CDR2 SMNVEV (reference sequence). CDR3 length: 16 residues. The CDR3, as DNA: TGTGCCAGCAGTTTATCGTACGGAGGGAGGGTTTACGAGCAGTACTTC. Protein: CASSLSYGGRVYEQYF.

This CDR3 reads CASRRVQVVTGELFF. CDR3 bases: TGTGCCAGCAGACGGGTCCAGGTGGTTACCGGGGAGCTGTTTTTT. The chain links TRBV28 to TRBJ2-2, with no clear D. The ends were cut back, 6 bases at V and 5 bases at J, with 16 bases in the middle. CDR3 size: 15 residues. Germline V lookup: CDR1 MDHEN, CDR2 SYDVKM.

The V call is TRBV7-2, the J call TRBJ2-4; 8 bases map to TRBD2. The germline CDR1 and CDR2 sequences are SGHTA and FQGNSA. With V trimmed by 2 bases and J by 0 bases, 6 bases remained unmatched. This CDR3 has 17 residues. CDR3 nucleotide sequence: TGTGCCAGCAGCTTATCTTCCCTAGCGGGAGCCAAAAACATTCAGTACTTC. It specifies CASSLSSLAGAKNIQYF.

The CDR3 protein is CASSRGVAGGTGELFF. The DNA of the CDR3 is TGTGCCAGCAGCCGGGGGGTAGCGGGAGGAACCGGGGAGCTGTTTTTT. The chain is built from TRBV5-4 and TRBJ2-2, with 10 bases aligning to TRBD2. Per germline, CDR1 SGHNT and CDR2 YYREEE (reference sequence). The J segment lost 5 bases and the V segment lost 4 bases, leaving 8 bases of the junction unmatched. The CDR3 runs 16 residues.

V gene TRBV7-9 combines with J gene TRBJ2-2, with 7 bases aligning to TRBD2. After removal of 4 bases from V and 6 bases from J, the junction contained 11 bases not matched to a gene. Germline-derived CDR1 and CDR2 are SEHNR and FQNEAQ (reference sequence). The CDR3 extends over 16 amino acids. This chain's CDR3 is CASSSAPSTSPGELFF. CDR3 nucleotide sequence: TGTGCCAGCAGCTCAGCTCCCTCGACTAGCCCCGGGGAGCTGTTTTTT.

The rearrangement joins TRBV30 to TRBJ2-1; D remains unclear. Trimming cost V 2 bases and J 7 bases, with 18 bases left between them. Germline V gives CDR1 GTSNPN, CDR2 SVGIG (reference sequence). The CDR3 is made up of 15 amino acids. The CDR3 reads CAWSPGGVGRNEQFF. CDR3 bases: TGTGCCTGGAGTCCGGGCGGTGTCGGTCGAAATGAGCAGTTCTTC.

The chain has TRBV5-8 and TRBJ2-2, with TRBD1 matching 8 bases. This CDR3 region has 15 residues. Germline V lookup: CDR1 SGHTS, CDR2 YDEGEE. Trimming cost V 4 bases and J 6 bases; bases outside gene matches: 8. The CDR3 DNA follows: TGTGCCAGCAGCACGGGACAGGATGTCCCCGGGGAGCTGTTTTTT. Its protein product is CASSTGQDVPGELFF. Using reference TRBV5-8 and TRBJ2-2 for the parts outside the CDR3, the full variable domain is EAGVTQSPTHLIKTRGQQATLRCSPISGHTSVYWYQQALGLGLQFLLWYDEGEERNRGNFPPRFSGRQFPNYSSELNVNALELEDSALYLCASSTGQDVPGELFFGEGSRLTVL.

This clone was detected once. DNA for the CDR3: TGTGCCAGCACCTCCGTCAGGGGGCAGGGAAACACTGAAGCTTTCTTT. The encoded protein is CASTSVRGQGNTEAFF. The gene calls are TRBV7-2 and TRBJ1-1; 8 nucleotides agree with TRBD1. This CDR3 contains 16 residues. V was clipped by 7 bases and J by 2 bases; unmatched bases: 12. CDR1 SGHTA and CDR2 FQGNSA come from the germline V gene.

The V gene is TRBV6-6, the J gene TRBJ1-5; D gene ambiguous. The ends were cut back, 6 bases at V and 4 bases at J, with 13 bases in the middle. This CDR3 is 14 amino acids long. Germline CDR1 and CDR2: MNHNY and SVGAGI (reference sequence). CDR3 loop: CASRDTGENQPQHF. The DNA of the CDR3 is TGTGCCAGCAGAGACACCGGGGAGAATCAGCCCCAGCATTTT.

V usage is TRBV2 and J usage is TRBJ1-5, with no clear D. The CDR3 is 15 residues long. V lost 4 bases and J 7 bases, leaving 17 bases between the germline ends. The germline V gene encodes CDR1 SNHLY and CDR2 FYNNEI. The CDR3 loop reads CASSVGRLSGQPQHF. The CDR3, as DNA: TGTGCCAGCAGTGTAGGGAGGTTGTCAGGACAGCCCCAGCATTTT.

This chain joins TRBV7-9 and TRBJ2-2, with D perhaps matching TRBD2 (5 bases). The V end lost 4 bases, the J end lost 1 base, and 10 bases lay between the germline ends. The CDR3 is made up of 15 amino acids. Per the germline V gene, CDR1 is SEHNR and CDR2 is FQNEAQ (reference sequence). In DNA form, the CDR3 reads TGTGCCAGCAGCTCCACAAGCGGGAACACCGGGGAGCTGTTTTTT. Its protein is CASSSTSGNTGELFF.